The source of this T cell receptor beta chain is a study of T-cell reconstitution after alpha-beta-depleted transplantation in children. The CDR3 spans 18 residues. The V gene end was trimmed by 2 bases and the J gene end by 2 bases; junction bases not matched to a gene: 8. The authors prepared the TCRbeta library with unique molecular identifiers. TCRdb itself ran the PCR reads through MiXCR, one entry per CDR3 protein. Of almost 400,000 distinct CDR3 sequences detected, 20% appear once; the ten largest clones hold 3.5% to 4%. The genes are TRBV12-3 or TRBV12-4 and TRBJ2-7; 14 bases map to TRBD2. The source was PBMCs from the stem cell graft donor, collected from the stem cell graft. The sequence derives from a human donor who donated a stem cell graft to a child with acute myeloid leukemia. In DNA, the CDR3 is TGTGCCAGCAGTTTACGGCCGGGACTAGCGGGAGACACCTACGAGCAGTACTTC. Its translation is CASSLRPGLAGDTYEQYF.